One sample yielded the 20 T cell receptor beta chains listed below, sequenced in a study of blood T cell repertoires in COVID-19. This table comes from immunoSEQ multiplex PCR, and its TCRdb copy is limited to in-frame clones, with some not included. The sample contains under 250,000 clones, about 89% of which appear only once. Sample: peripheral blood. These receptors were taken from a man in his sixties who had recovered from COVID-19.

The chain uses TRBV27 and TRBJ1-2; D remains unclear. The V gene lost 3 bases and the J gene lost 1 base, with 6 bases spanning the gap. This CDR3 is 13 amino acids long. The germline CDR1 and CDR2 sequences are MNHEY and SMNVEV (reference sequence). The CDR3 protein is CASSLQVNYGYTF. The CDR3, as DNA: TGTGCCAGCAGTTTGCAGGTTAACTATGGCTACACCTTC.

This sequence joins TRBV9 and TRBJ1-5; D ambiguous. CDR3 length: 15 amino acids. The V end lost 2 bases, the J end lost 0 bases, and 9 bases lay between the germline ends. From germline, CDR1 is SGDLS and CDR2 YYNGEE. CDR3 nucleotides: TGTGCCAGCAGCGTCTCGGGGTATAGCAATCAGCCCCAGCATTTT. Amino acids: CASSVSGYSNQPQHF. The full variable domain, completed using reference TRBV9 and TRBJ1-5, is DSGVTQTPKHLITATGQRVTLRCSPRSGDLSVYWYQQSLDQGLQFLIQYYNGEERAKGNILERFSAQQFPDLHSELNLSSLELGDSALYFCASSVSGYSNQPQHFGDGTRLSIL.

The rearrangement links TRBV18 to TRBJ1-4, with 7 bases that match TRBD1. With V trimmed by 6 bases and J by 2 bases, 9 bases remained unmatched. This CDR3 spans 16 amino acids. Germline CDR1 reads KGHSH; CDR2 reads LQKENI. The CDR3 nucleotides read TGTGCCAGCTCCAGAGGGGGCTACCGGACTAATGAAAAACTGTTTTTT. Translated: CASSRGGYRTNEKLFF. Full variable domain (remainder filled in from reference TRBV18 and TRBJ1-4): NAGVMQNPRHLVRRRGQEARLRCSPMKGHSHVYWYRQLPEEGLKFMVYLQKENIIDESGMPKERFSAEFPKEGPSILRIQQVVRGDSAAYFCASSRGGYRTNEKLFFGSGTQLSVL.

J is TRBJ1-4 and V is TRBV6-5, with a possible D match to TRBD1 (6 bases). Germline CDR1 is MNHEY and CDR2 is SVGAGI. V lost 0 bases, J lost 6 bases, and 11 bases lay in between. The CDR3 length is 15 residues. The CDR3 DNA sequence: TGTGCCAGCAGTTACTCCAGGGGAGGGTATGAAAAACTGTTTTTT. Residues: CASSYSRGGYEKLFF.

CDR3 in amino acids: CASSLGQGGSETQYF. CDR3 DNA: TGCGCCAGCAGCTTGGGACAGGGAGGTTCTGAGACCCAGTACTTC. This sequence joins TRBV5-1 and TRBJ2-5; TRBD1 might be the D (7 bases). This CDR3 spans 15 amino acids. The germline V gene encodes CDR1 SGHRS and CDR2 YFSETQ. V lost 0 bases and J 5 bases, leaving 14 bases between the germline ends.

This chain joins TRBV28 and TRBJ2-7; D may be TRBD2 (7 bases). Per the germline V gene, CDR1 is MDHEN and CDR2 is SYDVKM. The CDR3 length is 16 residues. V lost 2 bases, J lost 0 bases, and 14 bases lay in between. Here the CDR3 reads CASSLVAGASSYEQYF. In DNA, the CDR3 is TGTGCCAGCAGTTTAGTCGCGGGGGCGAGCTCCTACGAGCAGTACTTC.

This rearrangement joins TRBV19 to TRBJ1-6; 7 bases align to TRBD1. Trimming at V came to 6 bases and at J to 7 bases, leaving 9 bases not matched to a gene. Germline CDR1 reads LNHDA; CDR2 reads SQIVND (reference sequence). The CDR3 runs to 15 residues. For the CDR3, the DNA is TGTGCCAGTAGGATCGGCGGGACAGAAAATTCACCCCTCCACTTT. Translation: CASRIGGTENSPLHF.

The rearrangement joins TRBV7-2 to TRBJ1-6, with TRBD1 matching over 8 bases. This CDR3 has 16 amino acids. Germline CDR1 and CDR2: SGHTA and FQGNSA. V lost 1 base, J lost 9 bases, and 8 bases stayed unmatched. The CDR3 here is CASSLGSQGAVSPLHF. Written as DNA, the CDR3 is TGTGCCAGCAGCTTAGGTTCGCAGGGGGCAGTTTCACCCCTCCACTTT.

This clone is a singleton in its sample. The genes are TRBV27 and TRBJ2-2, with D maybe TRBD2 (5 bases). V lost 4 bases to trimming and J lost 2 bases, with 20 bases between them. Germline values: CDR1 MNHEY, CDR2 SMNVEV (reference sequence). CDR3 length: 18 residues. The CDR3, as DNA: TGTGCCAGCAGTTACCTACAAACTAGAGGTGGAAACACCGGGGAGCTGTTTTTT. Translation: CASSYLQTRGGNTGELFF.

This clone was seen a single time. The chain recombines TRBV5-1 with TRBJ2-1; tentatively, D is TRBD1 (6 bases). The CDR3 sequence is 15 residues long. The V gene lost 5 bases and the J gene lost 0 bases, with 12 bases spanning the gap. Germline CDR1 reads SGHRS; CDR2 reads YFSETQ. The CDR3 coding sequence is TGCGCCAGCAGACAGGGAACCCCCTCCTACAATGAGCAGTTCTTC. Protein product: CASRQGTPSYNEQFF. Variable domain in full (rest from reference TRBV5-1 and TRBJ2-1): KAGVTQTPRYLIKTRGQQVTLSCSPISGHRSVSWYQQTPGQGLQFLFEYFSETQRNKGNFPGRFSGRQFSNSRSEMNVSTLELGDSALYLCASRQGTPSYNEQFFGPGTRLTVL.

This clone was seen once. J is TRBJ1-1 and V is TRBV19, with 8 positions matching TRBD1. The length of the CDR3 is 14 residues. Germline CDR1 reads LNHDA; CDR2 reads SQIVND (reference sequence). V shed 4 bases, J shed 0 bases, and the junction held 1 base outside the gene matches. CDR3 bases: TGTGCCAGTAGTAGGGACAGGCTGAACACTGAAGCTTTCTTT. Its protein is CASSRDRLNTEAFF.

V usage is TRBV2 and J usage is TRBJ2-1; 7 nucleotides match TRBD2. The length of the CDR3 is 15 residues. CDR1 is SNHLY, CDR2 FYNNEI, per germline. V gave up 2 bases and J gave up 4 bases; unmatched junction bases: 5. The DNA for the CDR3 is TGTGCCAGCAGTGAACTAGCGGTAGGTTACAATGAGCAGTTCTTC. Amino acids: CASSELAVGYNEQFF.

The chain has TRBV7-9 and TRBJ2-1; D possibly corresponds to TRBD2 (6 bases). The germline V gene has CDR1 SEHNR and CDR2 FQNEAQ (reference sequence). The CDR3 has 17 amino acids. V was clipped by 2 bases and J by 4 bases, with 18 bases between them. As DNA, the CDR3 is TGTGCCAGCAGCTTAAGTCTGGGGGGAAGCCGATACAATGAGCAGTTCTTC. Protein product: CASSLSLGGSRYNEQFF.

This chain joins TRBV6-1 and TRBJ2-3; 8 bases agree with TRBD2. The J segment lost 5 bases and the V segment lost 2 bases, leaving 9 bases of the junction unmatched. This CDR3 has 16 amino acids. The germline CDR1 and CDR2 sequences are MNHNS and SASEGT. Here the CDR3 reads CASSESRGGPKDTQYF. The DNA for the CDR3 is TGTGCCAGCAGTGAATCCCGGGGGGGGCCAAAAGATACGCAGTATTTT.

V is TRBV7-3 and J is TRBJ1-2, with D tentatively TRBD1 (6 bases). This CDR3 comprises 15 residues. The V gene lost 1 base and the J gene lost 4 bases, with 13 bases spanning the gap. Germline CDR1 reads SGHTA; CDR2 reads FQGTGA. The CDR3 sequence: CASSLSAGAGYGYTF. The CDR3 DNA follows: TGTGCCAGCAGCTTAAGTGCGGGGGCAGGCTATGGCTACACCTTC.

This chain connects TRBV9 to TRBJ2-2; D is possibly TRBD1 (6 bases). This CDR3 has 13 residues. From germline, CDR1 is SGDLS and CDR2 YYNGEE. V was shortened by 3 bases and J by 6 bases, with 9 bases between the two germline ends. The CDR3, as DNA: TGTGCCAGCAGCGGACAGGTTCCCGGGGAGCTGTTTTTT. Protein sequence: CASSGQVPGELFF.

The chain is built from TRBV3-1 (or the pseudogene TRBV3-2) and TRBJ2-2; TRBD2 matches 7 bases. This CDR3 region has 14 residues. The J segment lost 7 bases and the V segment lost 1 base, leaving 3 bases of the junction unmatched. CDR1 is LGHDT and CDR2 is YNNKEL in the germline V gene (reference sequence). In nucleotides, the CDR3 is TGTGCCAGCAGCCAAGTGGGGGGGAGCGGGGAGCTGTTTTTT. This encodes CASSQVGGSGELFF.

This chain joins TRBV30 and TRBJ1-5; D gene uncertain. This CDR3 comprises 14 residues. Trimming removed 0 bases at V and 6 bases at J, with 12 bases between. Germline V CDR1 and CDR2: GTSNPN, SVGIG (reference sequence). As DNA, the CDR3 is TGTGCCTGGAGTGTACTCCCCCGATTTCAGCCCCAGCATTTT. Encoded protein: CAWSVLPRFQPQHF.

Within the sample, this clone is medium-sized. J is TRBJ1-5 and V is TRBV6-2 or TRBV6-3, with D hard to call. The CDR3 is made up of 16 amino acids. CDR1 and CDR2 from the germline V gene are MNHEY and SVGEGT. The V end was cut by 2 bases, the J end by 0 bases, with 11 bases between. The CDR3 nucleotides are TGTGCCAGCAGTTACATCGGGGATTTTAGCAATCAGCCCCAGCATTTT. Translated: CASSYIGDFSNQPQHF.

The chain carries TRBV18 and TRBJ1-6; no definite D call. Germline V gives CDR1 KGHSH, CDR2 LQKENI. Trimming pared 2 bases from V and 4 bases from J, leaving 15 bases between. The CDR3 consists of 17 residues. The CDR3 DNA is TGTGCCAGCTCACCAACCGCCCCGGGGAATTATAATTCACCCCTCCACTTT. As protein: CASSPTAPGNYNSPLHF.